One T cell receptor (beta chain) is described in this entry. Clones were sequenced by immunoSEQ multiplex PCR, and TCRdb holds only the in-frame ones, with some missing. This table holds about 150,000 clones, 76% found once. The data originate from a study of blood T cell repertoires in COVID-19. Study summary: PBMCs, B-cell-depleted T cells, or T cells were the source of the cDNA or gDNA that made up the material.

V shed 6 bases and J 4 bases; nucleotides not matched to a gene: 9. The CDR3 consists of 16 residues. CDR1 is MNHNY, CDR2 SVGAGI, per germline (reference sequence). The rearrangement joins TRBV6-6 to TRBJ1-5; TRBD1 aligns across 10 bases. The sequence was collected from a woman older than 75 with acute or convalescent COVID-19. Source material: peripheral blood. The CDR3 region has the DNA TGTGCCAGCAGCCCCACCCCGGGACAGGGGAATCAGCCCCAGCATTTT. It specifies CASSPTPGQGNQPQHF.